The clone carrying this T cell receptor beta chain was observed a few times. Its target is unknown. Other DNA sequences in the same sample also yield this CDR3. CDR3 length: 12 residues. Germline CDR1 SEHNR, CDR2 FQNEAQ (reference sequence). The V and J ends lost 2 bases and 5 bases respectively, with 7 bases between them. The data originate from a study of beta chain features in type 1 diabetes. Findings of the study overall: Among patients with Type 1 diabetes, TCRB CDR3s were moderately but significantly shorter in every one of the four CD4+ subsets. Healthy donors had naive, central memory and Treg TCRB repertoires that appeared less similar than those seen among patients.

Expressed TCRB transcripts were sequenced because the entire RNA isolate underwent reverse transcription. Assay used: immunoSEQ multiplex PCR; TCRdb lists only in-frame clones, some missing. The sample includes about 700,000 clones, 13% of them seen just once. The receptor was isolated from a man between 18 and 29 years old with type 1 diabetes. J is TRBJ2-7 and V is TRBV7-9; no reliable D call. Material: naive CD4+ T cells from blood. As DNA, the CDR3 is TGTGCCAGCAGCTTACTTGGGGACGAGCAGTACTTC. Encoded protein: CASSLLGDEQYF.